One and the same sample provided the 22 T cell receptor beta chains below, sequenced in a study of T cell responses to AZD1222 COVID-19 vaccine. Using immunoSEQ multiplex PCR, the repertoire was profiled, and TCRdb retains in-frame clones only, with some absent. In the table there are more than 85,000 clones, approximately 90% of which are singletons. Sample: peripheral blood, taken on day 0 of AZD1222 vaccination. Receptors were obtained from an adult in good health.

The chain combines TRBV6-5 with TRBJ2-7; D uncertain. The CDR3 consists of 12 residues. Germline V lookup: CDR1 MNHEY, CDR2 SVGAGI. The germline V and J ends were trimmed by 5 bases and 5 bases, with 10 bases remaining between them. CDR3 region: CASSLRGNEQYF. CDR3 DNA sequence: TGTGCCAGCAGTCTCCGCGGCAACGAGCAGTACTTC.

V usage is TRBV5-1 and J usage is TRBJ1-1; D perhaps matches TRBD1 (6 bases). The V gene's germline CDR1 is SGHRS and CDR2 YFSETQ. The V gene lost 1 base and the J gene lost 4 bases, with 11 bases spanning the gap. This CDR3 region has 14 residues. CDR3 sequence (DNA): TGCGCCAGCAGCTTGAACAGGGCAGGCACTGAAGCTTTCTTT. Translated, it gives CASSLNRAGTEAFF.

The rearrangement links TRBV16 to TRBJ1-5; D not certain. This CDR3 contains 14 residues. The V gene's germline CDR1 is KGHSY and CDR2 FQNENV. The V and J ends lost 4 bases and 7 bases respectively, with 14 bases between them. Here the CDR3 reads CASSPQNGRQPQHF. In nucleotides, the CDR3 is TGTGCCAGCAGCCCACAAAACGGGCGGCAGCCCCAGCATTTT.

The CDR3 reads CASTLGGDSYEQYF. CDR3 coding DNA: TGTGCCAGCACCCTCGGGGGGGATTCCTACGAGCAGTACTTC. V and J are TRBV7-9 and TRBJ2-7; 8 bases fit TRBD2. The CDR3 consists of 14 residues. Germline lookup yields CDR1 SEHNR and CDR2 FQNEAQ (reference sequence). V shed 7 bases, J shed 1 base, and the junction held 6 bases outside the gene matches.

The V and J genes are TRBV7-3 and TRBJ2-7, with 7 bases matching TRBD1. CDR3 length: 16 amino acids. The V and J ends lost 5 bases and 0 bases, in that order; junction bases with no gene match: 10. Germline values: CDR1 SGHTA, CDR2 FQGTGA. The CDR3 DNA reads TGTGCCAGCAGCCCTCAACCTCAGGGGGTCTCCTACGAGCAGTACTTC. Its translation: CASSPQPQGVSYEQYF.

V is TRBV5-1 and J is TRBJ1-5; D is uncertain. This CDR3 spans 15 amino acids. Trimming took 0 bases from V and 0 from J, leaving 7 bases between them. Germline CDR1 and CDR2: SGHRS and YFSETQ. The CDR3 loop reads CASSLESDSNQPQHF. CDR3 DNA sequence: TGCGCCAGCAGCTTGGAGTCGGATAGCAATCAGCCCCAGCATTTT.

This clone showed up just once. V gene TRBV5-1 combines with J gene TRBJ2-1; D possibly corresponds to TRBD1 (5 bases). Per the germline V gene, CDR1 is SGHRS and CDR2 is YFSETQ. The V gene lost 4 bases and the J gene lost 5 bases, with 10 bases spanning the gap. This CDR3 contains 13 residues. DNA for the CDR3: TGCGCCAGCAGCCCATCGACAGACAATGAGCAGTTCTTC. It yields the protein CASSPSTDNEQFF.

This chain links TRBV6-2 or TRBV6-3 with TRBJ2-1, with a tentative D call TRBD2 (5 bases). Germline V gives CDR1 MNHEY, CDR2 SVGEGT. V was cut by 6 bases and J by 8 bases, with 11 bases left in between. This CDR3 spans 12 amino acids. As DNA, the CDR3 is TGTGCCAGCAGCCCATCTAGCTATGAGCAGTTCTTC. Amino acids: CASSPSSYEQFF.

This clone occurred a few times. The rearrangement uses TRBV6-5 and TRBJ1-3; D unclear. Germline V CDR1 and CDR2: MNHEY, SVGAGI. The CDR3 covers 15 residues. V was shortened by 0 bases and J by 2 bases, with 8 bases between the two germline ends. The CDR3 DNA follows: TGTGCCAGCAGTTACTCGGAGCTCCCTGGAAACACCATATATTTT. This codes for CASSYSELPGNTIYF.

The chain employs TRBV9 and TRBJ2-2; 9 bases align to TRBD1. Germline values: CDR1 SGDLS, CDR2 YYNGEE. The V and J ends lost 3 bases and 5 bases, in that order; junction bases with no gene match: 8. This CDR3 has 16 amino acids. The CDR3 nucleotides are TGTGCCAGCAGCGCCCGGACAGGGGATGGGACCGGGGAGCTGTTTTTT. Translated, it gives CASSARTGDGTGELFF. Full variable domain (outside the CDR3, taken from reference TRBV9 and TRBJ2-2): DSGVTQTPKHLITATGQRVTLRCSPRSGDLSVYWYQQSLDQGLQFLIQYYNGEERAKGNILERFSAQQFPDLHSELNLSSLELGDSALYFCASSARTGDGTGELFFGEGSRLTVL.

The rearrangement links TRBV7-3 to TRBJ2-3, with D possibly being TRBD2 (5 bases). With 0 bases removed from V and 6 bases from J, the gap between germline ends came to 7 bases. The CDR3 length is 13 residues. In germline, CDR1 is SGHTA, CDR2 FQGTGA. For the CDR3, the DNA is TGTGCCAGCAGCTTAACCGGGGTTGATACGCAGTATTTT. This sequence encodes CASSLTGVDTQYF.

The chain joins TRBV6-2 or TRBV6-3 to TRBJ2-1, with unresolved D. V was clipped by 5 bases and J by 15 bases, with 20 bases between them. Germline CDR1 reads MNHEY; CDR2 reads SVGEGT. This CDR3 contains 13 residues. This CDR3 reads CASSDAGDQRWFF. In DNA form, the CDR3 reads TGTGCCAGCAGTGACGCCGGAGACCAAAGGTGGTTCTTC.

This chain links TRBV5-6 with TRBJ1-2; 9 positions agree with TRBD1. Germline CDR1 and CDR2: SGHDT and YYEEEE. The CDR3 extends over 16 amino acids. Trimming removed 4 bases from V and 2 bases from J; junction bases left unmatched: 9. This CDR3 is CASSPGTGQGNYGYTF. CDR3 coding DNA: TGTGCCAGCAGCCCCGGGACAGGGCAGGGGAACTATGGCTACACCTTC.

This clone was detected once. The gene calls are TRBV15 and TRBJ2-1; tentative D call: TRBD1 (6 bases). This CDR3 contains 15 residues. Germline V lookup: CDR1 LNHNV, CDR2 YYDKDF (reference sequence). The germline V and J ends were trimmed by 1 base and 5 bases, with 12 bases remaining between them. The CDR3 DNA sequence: TGTGCCACCAGCAGAGCGTCAGGGGTGGACAATGAGCAGTTCTTC. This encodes CATSRASGVDNEQFF.

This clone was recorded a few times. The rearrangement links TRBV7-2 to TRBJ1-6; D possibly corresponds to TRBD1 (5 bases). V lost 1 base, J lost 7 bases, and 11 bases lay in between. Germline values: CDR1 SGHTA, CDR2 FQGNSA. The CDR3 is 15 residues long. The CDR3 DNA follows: TGTGCCAGCAGCTTAGGACGGGGGTCAAATTCACCCCTCCACTTT. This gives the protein CASSLGRGSNSPLHF.

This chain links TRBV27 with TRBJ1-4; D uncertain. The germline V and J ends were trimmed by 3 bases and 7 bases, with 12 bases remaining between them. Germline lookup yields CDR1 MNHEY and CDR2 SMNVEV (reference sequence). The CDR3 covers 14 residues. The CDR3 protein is CASSFLQSGEKLFF. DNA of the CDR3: TGTGCCAGCAGTTTCCTACAGTCGGGTGAAAAACTGTTTTTT.

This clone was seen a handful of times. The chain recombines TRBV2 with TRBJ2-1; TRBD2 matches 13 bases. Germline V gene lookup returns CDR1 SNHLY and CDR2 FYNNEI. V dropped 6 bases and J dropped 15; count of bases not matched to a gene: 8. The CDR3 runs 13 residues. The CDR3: CASRNGLAGDLFF. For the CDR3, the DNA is TGTGCCAGCAGGAATGGACTAGCGGGGGATCTGTTCTTC.

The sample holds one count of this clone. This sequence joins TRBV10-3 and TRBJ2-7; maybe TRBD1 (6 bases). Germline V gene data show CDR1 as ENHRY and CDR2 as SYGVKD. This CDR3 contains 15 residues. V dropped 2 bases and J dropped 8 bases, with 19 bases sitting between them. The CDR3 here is CAISEIGQSPKKQYF. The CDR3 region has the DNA TGTGCCATCAGTGAGATCGGACAGTCACCGAAGAAGCAGTACTTC.

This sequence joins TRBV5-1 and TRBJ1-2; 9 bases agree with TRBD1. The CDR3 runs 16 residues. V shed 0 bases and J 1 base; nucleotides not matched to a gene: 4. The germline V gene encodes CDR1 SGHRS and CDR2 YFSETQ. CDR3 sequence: CASSLARDRVNYGYTF. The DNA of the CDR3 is TGCGCCAGCAGCTTGGCCCGGGACAGGGTTAACTATGGCTACACCTTC.

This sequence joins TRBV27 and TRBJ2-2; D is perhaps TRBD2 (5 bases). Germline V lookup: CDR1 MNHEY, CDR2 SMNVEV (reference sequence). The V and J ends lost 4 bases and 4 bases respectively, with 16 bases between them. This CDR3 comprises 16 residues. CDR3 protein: CASSSPSGVVTGELFF. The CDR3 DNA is TGTGCCAGCAGTTCTCCCTCCGGGGTGGTCACCGGGGAGCTGTTTTTT.

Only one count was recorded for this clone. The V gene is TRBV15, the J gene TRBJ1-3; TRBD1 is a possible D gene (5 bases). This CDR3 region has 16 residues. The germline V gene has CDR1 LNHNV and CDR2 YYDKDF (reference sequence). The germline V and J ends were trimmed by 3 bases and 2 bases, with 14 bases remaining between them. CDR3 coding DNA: TGTGCCACCAGCAGGGGGACTCTTACGGCTGGAAACACCATATATTTT. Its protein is CATSRGTLTAGNTIYF.

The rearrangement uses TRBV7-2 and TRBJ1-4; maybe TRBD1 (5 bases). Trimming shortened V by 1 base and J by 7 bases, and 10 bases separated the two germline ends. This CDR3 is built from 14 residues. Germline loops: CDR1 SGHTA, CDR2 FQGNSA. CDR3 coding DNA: TGTGCCAGCAGCTTAGGAGGGACTGGTGAAAAACTGTTTTTT. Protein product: CASSLGGTGEKLFF. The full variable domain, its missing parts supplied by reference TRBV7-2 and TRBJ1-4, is GAGVSQSPSNKVTEKGKDVELRCDPISGHTALYWYRQSLGQGLEFLIYFQGNSAPDKSGLPSDRFSAERTGGSVSTLTIQRTQQEDSAVYLCASSLGGTGEKLFFGSGTQLSVL.